This TCR beta chain appears in the sequencing data of a study of T-cell reconstitution after alpha-beta-depleted transplantation in children. The CDR3 length is 11 residues. V gave up 5 bases and J gave up 19 bases; unmatched junction bases: 7. Unique molecular identifiers tagged the TCRbeta library. TCRdb re-derived calls from the PCR reads in MiXCR, one entry per CDR3 protein. The sample shows some 550,000 distinct CDR3 sequences, around 19% of them seen only once. In its sample, this clonotype was seen a few times. This receptor was obtained from a human donor who donated a stem cell graft to a child with acute lymphoblastic leukemia. The chain employs TRBV12-3 or TRBV12-4 and TRBJ1-6, with 8 positions matching TRBD1. This specimen was PBMCs from the stem cell graft donor, taken from the stem cell graft. The CDR3 nucleotides are TGTGCCAGCAGTGACCGGGACAGGCTTCACTTT. Translated: CASSDRDRLHF.